The T cell receptor (beta chain) described here comes from a study of regulatory T cells in long-lasting Graves disease (dated by TCRdb to the early 2020s). With regard to the full study: Antithyroid drugs had been taken for less than 3 months by newly diagnosed Graves' disease patients. The study took place in China and was registered as a clinical trial. A total of around 35 samples underwent TCR sequencing: about 13 from persistent and about 20 from newly diagnosed Graves' disease patients. Peripheral blood TCR sequencing and RNA sequencing compared persistent Graves' disease patients with newly diagnosed Graves' disease patients.

What the study reported, not specific to this receptor: Preferential use of TRBV28, TRBJ1-2 and TRBJ2-5 was observed in persistent disease, whereas TRBV20-1 and TRBJ2-1 were favored in newly diagnosed disease. As a limitation, the authors acknowledged that the small sample size may reduce accuracy. Only peripheral blood was studied, because thyroid tissue, the primary lesion, was inaccessible. Compared with newly diagnosed patients, patients with persistent Graves' disease had lower TCR Shannon entropy and fewer highly expanded clones, which suggests clonal expansion. Patients with persistent disease shared more public clonotypes (about 2,500) than newly diagnosed patients did (966). Sequencing and analysis were restricted to the TCR beta chain.

Receptor libraries were prepared by multiplex PCR. The reads were generated on an Illumina HiSeq 4000. To build TCR beta libraries, CDR3 regions were amplified by Arm-PCR using iRepertoire HTBI primers. Before sequencing, the PCR products underwent gel purification. Regarding the original processing steps: Gene usage analysis of CDR3 amino acid clonotypes used the approximately 62 TRBV and about 13 TRBJ segments found across samples. COPE and FqMerger were used to merge filtered high-quality paired reads into contigs. Contigs were aligned with BLAST to IMGT TRBV, TRBD and TRBJ reference genes, and CDR3 was defined per IMGT. Any clonotype with a frequency above 0.1% was classified as a highly expanded clone. Shannon entropy served as the measure of repertoire diversity, while the Gini coefficient captured V-J evenness. Clonotypes shared by more than one individual were considered public. TCRdb reworked the public reads: Q25 trimming with fastp, MiXCR clone assembly, productive beta chains retained. Entries that share a CDR3 protein sequence are merged under the most common genes and DNA. In this record, the V and J calls reflect TCRdb's handling and not the investigators' own analysis. Present in this sample are about 470,000 distinct CDR3 sequences, under 15% of which were seen just once. Of the sample, 16% falls within the top ten clones.

V drops 3 bases and J drops 0 bases, leaving 6 bases in between. Including the terminal cysteine and phenylalanine, the CDR3 comprises 14 residues. Kept here is only the CDR3 DNA, which spans 42 bases and is read in frame from base 1. This clonotype was seen many times. The antigen it binds to is not known. No qualities accompany the bases; no much larger clone lies one base away. The sample's time point label is to be understood as: newly diagnosed GD, antithyroid drugs for less than 3 months. For both TCR sequencing and RNA sequencing, RNA was extracted from PBMCs using TRIzol. The diagnosis of Graves' disease was made according to American Thyroid Association guidelines. Recruitment of patients was carried out at an endocrinology department in Xi'an, China. From each patient, around 9 milliliters of peripheral blood was collected into an EDTA anticoagulant tube. Ficoll Paque Plus density gradient separation was used to isolate PBMCs, and no further T cell sorting was done. An Agilent 2100 Bioanalyzer and agarose gel were used to check RNA quality, and a NanoDrop 2000 was used to measure RNA concentration.

The sample was also reused in another study, on T cells in Graves' hyperthyroidism and ophthalmopathy. Looking at the second paper: Graves' hyperthyroidism was defined as stable when no progression to ophthalmopathy occurred over 18 months of follow-up. Hyperthyroidism patients were newly diagnosed, had a disease duration of under 2 months, and were aged 18 to 65 years. The study excluded patients with uncontrolled infections, other autoimmune diseases, pregnancy or lactation. Diagnoses were based on clinical symptoms, serum thyroxine and TRAb, thyroid ultrasound and orbital computed tomography. The TCR CDR3 was subjected to a first round of RT-PCR using the HTBI primer set and the Qiagen OneStep RT-PCR kit. Most expanded thyroid clonotypes (frequency above 0.001) were also detected in blood, a finding suggesting that blood repertoires may reflect thyroid immune responses. A model built on a 13 V-J signature distinguished ophthalmopathy from stable hyperthyroidism, reaching 85% to 90% sensitivity and under 84% specificity in cross-validation and 80%/75% in testing. In validation, progression to ophthalmopathy was predicted by the model with almost 71% sensitivity and roughly 72% specificity, a median of approximately 6.5 months before onset. To identify distinguishing TCR V-J signatures, a discovery cohort of around 100 patients was used, comprising 43 with Graves' ophthalmopathy and about 59 with stable Graves' hyperthyroidism. Prospective prediction of ophthalmopathy was tested in an independent validation cohort of fewer than 20 hyperthyroidism patients and around 16 patients who later progressed to ophthalmopathy. The approximately 100 discovery patients were randomly divided into training and test sets at a 7:3 ratio. The study also compared thyroid tissue and blood T-cell repertoires from several Graves' hyperthyroidism patients. After blood sampling, hyperthyroidism patients were treated with methimazole at a starting dose of 30 mg daily, and ophthalmopathy patients were treated with high-dose intravenous methylprednisolone. The libraries were constructed in a second round of multiplex PCR and then size-selected and purified. Paired-end sequencing of the libraries was performed with 100 bp reads on an Illumina HiSeq2000. SOAPnuke was used to process the raw data, removing reads that contained adapters or uncalled bases, had a mean Phred below 15, or lacked an exact match to the constant primer or identifier. COPE v1.2.5 was used to merge high-quality paired reads, and clonotypes were defined as unique nucleotide sequences. Clonotypes were aligned to IMGT TRBV, TRBD and TRBJ reference segments using MiTCR v1.1. The analysis was restricted to V-J combinations with a frequency above 0.0001, which together covered over 99% of the repertoires. A TCS score was defined as the ratio between F50 (clonal expansion) and ExV (chaos), using BLOSUM62-based TCRdist between CDR3 peptides within each V-J. Welch's t-statistics and random forest reduced approximately 520 V-J features to 10 to 15, which were used in a naive Bayes classifier (R e1071). Sample size was not statistically predetermined, and blinding of investigators to group allocation was not performed. The paper reports TCR Vbeta CDR3 sequencing of 130 to 150 peripheral blood samples: some 41 ophthalmopathy, fewer than 80 hyperthyroidism and approximately 17 progressor patients.

This material consisted of peripheral blood mononuclear cells (PBMCs), taken at new diagnosis, from a patient treated with antithyroid drugs. This receptor was taken from a woman aged 30 to 39 with Graves disease. Donor details come from another sample of the same person, matched by shared clones. The V and J genes are TRBV12-3 or TRBV12-4 and TRBJ2-1; a tentative D call is TRBD1 (5 bases match). The nucleotide sequence is TGTGCCAGCAGTTTCCAGGGCTCCTACAATGAGCAGTTCTTC. Its protein is CASSFQGSYNEQFF.